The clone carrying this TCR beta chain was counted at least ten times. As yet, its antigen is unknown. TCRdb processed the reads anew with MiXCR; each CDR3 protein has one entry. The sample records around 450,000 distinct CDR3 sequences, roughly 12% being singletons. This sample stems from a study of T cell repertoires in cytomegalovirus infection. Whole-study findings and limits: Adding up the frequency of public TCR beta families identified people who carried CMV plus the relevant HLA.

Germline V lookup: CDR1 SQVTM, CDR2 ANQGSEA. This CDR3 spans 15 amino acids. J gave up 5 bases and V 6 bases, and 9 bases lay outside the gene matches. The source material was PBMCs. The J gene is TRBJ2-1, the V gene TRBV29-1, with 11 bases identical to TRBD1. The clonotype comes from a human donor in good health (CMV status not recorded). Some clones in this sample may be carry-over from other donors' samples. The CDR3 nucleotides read TGCAGCGTCGGACGAATGGGACAGGGGGACAATGAGCAGTTCTTC. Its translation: CSVGRMGQGDNEQFF.